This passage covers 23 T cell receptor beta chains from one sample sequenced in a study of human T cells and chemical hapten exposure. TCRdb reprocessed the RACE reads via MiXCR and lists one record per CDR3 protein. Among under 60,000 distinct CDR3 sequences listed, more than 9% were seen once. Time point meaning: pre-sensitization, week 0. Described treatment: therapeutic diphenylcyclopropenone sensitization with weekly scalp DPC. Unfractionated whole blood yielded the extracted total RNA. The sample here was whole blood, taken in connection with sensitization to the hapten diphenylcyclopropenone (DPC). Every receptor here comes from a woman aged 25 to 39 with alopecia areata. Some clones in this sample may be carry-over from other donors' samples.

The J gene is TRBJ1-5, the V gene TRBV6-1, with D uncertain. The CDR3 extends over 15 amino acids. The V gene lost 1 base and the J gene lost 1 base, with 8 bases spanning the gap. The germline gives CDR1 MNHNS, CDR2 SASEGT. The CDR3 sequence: CASSEGKPSNQPQHF. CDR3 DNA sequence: TGTGCCAGCAGTGAAGGGAAGCCGAGCAATCAGCCCCAGCATTTT.

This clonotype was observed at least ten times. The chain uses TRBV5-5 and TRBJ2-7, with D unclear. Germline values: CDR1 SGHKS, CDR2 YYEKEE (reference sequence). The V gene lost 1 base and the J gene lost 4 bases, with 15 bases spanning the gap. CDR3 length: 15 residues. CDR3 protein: CASSLFQPKPYEQYF. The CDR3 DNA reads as TGTGCCAGCAGCTTGTTCCAACCTAAACCTTACGAGCAGTACTTC.

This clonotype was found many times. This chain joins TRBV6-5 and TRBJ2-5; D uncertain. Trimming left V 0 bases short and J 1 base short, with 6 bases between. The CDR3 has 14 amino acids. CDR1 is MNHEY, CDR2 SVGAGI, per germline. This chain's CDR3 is CASSYSPVQETQYF. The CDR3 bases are TGTGCCAGCAGTTACTCCCCAGTCCAAGAGACCCAGTACTTC.

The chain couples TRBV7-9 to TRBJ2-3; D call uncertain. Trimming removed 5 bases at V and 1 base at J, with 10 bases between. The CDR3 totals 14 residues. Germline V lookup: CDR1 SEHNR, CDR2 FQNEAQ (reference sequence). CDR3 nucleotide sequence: TGTGCCAGCAGCCCCGCGGTTTGCACAGATACGCAGTATTTT. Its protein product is CASSPAVCTDTQYF.

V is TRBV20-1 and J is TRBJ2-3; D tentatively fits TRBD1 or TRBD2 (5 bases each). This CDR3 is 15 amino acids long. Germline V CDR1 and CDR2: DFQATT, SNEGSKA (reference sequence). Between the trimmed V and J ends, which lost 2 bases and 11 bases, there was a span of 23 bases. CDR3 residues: CSARNSGASRIKQYF. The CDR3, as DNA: TGCAGTGCTAGAAATTCCGGGGCCAGCCGGATAAAGCAGTATTTT.

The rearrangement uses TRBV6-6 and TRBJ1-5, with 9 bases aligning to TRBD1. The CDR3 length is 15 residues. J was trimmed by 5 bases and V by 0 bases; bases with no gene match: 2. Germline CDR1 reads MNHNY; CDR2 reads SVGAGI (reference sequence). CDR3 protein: CASSYSRQGDQPQHF. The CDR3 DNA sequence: TGTGCCAGCAGTTACTCCAGACAGGGGGATCAGCCCCAGCATTTT.

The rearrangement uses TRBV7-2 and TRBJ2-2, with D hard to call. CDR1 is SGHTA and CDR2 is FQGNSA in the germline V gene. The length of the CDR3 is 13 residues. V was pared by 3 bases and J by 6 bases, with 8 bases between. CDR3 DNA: TGTGCCAGCAGCTTTGGTTACTCCGGGGAGCTGTTTTTT. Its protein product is CASSFGYSGELFF.

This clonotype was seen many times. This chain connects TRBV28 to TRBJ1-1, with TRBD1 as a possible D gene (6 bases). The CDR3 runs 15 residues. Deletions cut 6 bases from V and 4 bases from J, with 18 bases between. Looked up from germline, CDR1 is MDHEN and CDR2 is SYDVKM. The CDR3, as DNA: TGTGCCAGCAGCAAAGCGGGACACTGGGGCACTGAAGCTTTCTTT. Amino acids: CASSKAGHWGTEAFF.

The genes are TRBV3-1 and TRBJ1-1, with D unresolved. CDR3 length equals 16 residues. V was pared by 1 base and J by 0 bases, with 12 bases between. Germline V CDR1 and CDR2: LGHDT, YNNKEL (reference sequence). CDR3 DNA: TGTGCCAGCAGCCAAGGCGTCCAGAAAATGAACACTGAAGCTTTCTTT. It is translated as CASSQGVQKMNTEAFF. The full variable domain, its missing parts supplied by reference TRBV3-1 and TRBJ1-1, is DTAVSQTPKYLVTQMGNDKSIKCEQNLGHDTMYWYKQDSKKFLKIMFSYNNKELIINETVPNRFSPKSPDKAHLNLHINSLELGDSAVYFCASSQGVQKMNTEAFFGQGTRLTVV.

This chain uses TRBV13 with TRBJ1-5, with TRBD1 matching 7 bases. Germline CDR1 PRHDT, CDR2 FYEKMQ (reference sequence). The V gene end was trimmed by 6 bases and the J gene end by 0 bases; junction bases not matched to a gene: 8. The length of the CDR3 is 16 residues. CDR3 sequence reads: CASSYAGGYSNQPQHF. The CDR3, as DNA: TGTGCCAGCAGTTACGCAGGGGGGTATAGCAATCAGCCCCAGCATTTT.

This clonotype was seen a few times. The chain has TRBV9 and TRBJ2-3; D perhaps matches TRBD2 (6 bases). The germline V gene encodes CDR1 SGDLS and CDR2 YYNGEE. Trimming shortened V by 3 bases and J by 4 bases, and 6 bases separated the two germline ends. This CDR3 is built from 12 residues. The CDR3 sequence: CASSGLADTQYF. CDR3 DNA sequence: TGTGCCAGCAGCGGACTAGCAGATACGCAGTATTTT.

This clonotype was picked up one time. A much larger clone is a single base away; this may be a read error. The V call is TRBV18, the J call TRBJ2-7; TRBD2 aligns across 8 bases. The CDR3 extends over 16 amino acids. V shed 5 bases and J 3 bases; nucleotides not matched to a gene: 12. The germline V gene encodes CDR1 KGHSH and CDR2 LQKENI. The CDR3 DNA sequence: TGTGCCAGCTCAGCCACTACTAGCGGAGCCCTCTACGAGCAGTACTTC. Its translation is CASSATTSGALYEQYF.

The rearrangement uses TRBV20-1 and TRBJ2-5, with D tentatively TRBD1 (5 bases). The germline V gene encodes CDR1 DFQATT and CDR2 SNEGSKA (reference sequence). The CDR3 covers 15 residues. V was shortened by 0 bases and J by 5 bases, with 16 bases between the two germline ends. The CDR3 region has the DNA TGCAGTGCTAGAGATAGCACAGGCCTAGATGAGACCCAGTACTTC. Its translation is CSARDSTGLDETQYF.

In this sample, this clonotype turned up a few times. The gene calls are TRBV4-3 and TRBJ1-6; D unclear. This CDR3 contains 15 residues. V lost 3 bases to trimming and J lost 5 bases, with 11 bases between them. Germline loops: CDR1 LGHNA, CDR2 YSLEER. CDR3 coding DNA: TGCGCCAGCAGCCACACGCGGCAGGATAATTCACCCCTCCACTTT. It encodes CASSHTRQDNSPLHF.

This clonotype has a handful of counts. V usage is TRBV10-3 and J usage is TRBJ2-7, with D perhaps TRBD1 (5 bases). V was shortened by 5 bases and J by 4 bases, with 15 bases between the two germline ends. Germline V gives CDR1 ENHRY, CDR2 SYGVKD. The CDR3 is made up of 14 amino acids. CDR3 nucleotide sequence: TGTGCCATCAGTTCCCAGGGTCAAATGTACGAGCAGTACTTC. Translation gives CAISSQGQMYEQYF.

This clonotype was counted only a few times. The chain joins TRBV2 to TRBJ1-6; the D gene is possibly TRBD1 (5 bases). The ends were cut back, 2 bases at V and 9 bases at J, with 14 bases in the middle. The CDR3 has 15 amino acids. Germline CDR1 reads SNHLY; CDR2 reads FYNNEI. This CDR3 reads CASSEPARASSPLHF. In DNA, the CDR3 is TGTGCCAGCAGTGAACCGGCCAGGGCGAGTTCACCCCTCCACTTT.

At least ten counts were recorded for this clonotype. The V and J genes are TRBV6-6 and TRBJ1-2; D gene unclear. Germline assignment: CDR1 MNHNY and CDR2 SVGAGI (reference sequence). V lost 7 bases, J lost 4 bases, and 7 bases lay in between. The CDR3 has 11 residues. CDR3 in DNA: TGTGCCAGCACCCACACCTATGGCTACACCTTC. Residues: CASTHTYGYTF.

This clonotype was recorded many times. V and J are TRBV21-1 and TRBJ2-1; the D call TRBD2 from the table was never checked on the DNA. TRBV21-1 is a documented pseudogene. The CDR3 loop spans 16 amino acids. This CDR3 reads CASNGGEEPSYNEQFF. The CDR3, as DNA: TGTGCCAGCAACGGAGGGGAGGAGCCCTCCTACAATGAGCAGTTCTTC.

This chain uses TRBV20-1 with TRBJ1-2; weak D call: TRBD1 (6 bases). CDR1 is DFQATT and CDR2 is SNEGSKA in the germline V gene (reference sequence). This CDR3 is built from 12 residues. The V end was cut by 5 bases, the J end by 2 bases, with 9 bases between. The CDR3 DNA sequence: TGCAGTGCTCCCGGACAGAACTATGGCTACACCTTC. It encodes CSAPGQNYGYTF.

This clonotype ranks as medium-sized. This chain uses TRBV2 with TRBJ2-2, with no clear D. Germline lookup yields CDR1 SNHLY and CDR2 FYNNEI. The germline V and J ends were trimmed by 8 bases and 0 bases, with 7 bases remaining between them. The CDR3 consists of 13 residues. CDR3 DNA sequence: TGTGCCAGCCAACTAACGAACACCGGGGAGCTGTTTTTT. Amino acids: CASQLTNTGELFF.

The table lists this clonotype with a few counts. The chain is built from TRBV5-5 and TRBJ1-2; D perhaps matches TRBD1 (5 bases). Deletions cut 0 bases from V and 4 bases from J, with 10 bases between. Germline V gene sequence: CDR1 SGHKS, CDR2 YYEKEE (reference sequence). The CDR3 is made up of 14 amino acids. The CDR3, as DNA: TGTGCCAGCAGCTTGGGTGGGGGGACCTATGGCTACACCTTC. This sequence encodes CASSLGGGTYGYTF.

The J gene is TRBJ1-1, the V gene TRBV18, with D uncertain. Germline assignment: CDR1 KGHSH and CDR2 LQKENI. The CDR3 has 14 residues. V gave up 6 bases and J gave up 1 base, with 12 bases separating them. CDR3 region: CASSNRTGNTEAFF. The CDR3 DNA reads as TGTGCCAGCTCCAACCGGACGGGGAACACTGAAGCTTTCTTT.

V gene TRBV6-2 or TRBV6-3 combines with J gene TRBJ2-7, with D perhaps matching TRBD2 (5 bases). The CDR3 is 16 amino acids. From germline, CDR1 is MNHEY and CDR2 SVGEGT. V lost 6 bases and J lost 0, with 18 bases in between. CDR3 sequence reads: CASREALGPNSYEQYF. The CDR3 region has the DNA TGTGCCAGCAGGGAGGCACTAGGGCCGAACTCCTACGAGCAGTACTTC.